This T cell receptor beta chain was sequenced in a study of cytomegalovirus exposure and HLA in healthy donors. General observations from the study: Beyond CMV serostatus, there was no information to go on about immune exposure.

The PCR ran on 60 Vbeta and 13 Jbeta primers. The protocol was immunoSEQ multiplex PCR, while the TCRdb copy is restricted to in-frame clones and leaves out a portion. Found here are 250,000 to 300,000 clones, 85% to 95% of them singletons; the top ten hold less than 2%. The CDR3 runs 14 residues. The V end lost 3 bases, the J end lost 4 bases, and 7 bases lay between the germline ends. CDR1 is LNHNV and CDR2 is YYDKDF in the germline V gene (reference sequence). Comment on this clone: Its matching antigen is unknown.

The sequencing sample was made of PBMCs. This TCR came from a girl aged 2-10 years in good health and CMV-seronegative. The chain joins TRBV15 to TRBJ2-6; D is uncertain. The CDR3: CATSRALGANVLTF. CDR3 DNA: TGTGCCACCAGCAGGGCCCTCGGGGCCAACGTCCTGACTTTC.